A selection of T cell receptor beta chains follows, all from one sample in a study of OX40 agonist ivuxolimab in advanced cancers. The protocol was immunoSEQ multiplex PCR, while the TCRdb copy is restricted to in-frame clones and leaves out a portion. Of tens of thousands of clones listed, about 88% are singletons. The sample was CD4+ or CD8+ T cells sorted from blood, taken in a trial of the OX40 agonist ivuxolimab. The receptors were sampled from an adult with an advanced solid tumor such as melanoma, head and neck, liver or kidney cancer. CDR3s include the opening cysteine and the closing phenylalanine or tryptophan. A D gene is named only where the DNA matches it firmly. Rows give clone size only sometimes, using once, few, many, or a class for an expanded clone.

cdr3_aa: CATSRGRGTFNTEAFF
cdr3_nt: TGTGCCACCAGCAGAGGGAGGGGGACTTTCAACACTGAAGCTTTCTTT
clone_size: -
d_call: -
v_call: TRBV15
j_call: TRBJ1-1
cdr3_length: 16

cdr3_aa: CASSPLRSTYEQYF
cdr3_nt: TGTGCCAGCAGCCCCCTAAGGTCGACCTACGAGCAGTACTTC
clone_size: -
d_call: -
v_call: TRBV7-2
j_call: TRBJ2-7
cdr3_length: 14

cdr3_aa: CASRPPGTGTDTQYF
cdr3_nt: TGTGCCAGCAGACCCCCCGGGACAGGCACAGATACGCAGTATTTT
clone_size: -
d_call: TRBD1
v_call: TRBV11-2
j_call: TRBJ2-3
cdr3_length: 15

cdr3_aa: CASSLSPVREGYTDTQYF
cdr3_nt: TGTGCCAGCAGTTTATCCCCCGTTAGAGAGGGGTACACAGATACGCAGTATTTT
clone_size: -
d_call: -
v_call: TRBV27
j_call: TRBJ2-3
cdr3_length: 18

cdr3_aa: CASSYSSQQTNYGYTF
cdr3_nt: TGTGCCAGCAGTTACTCTTCACAGCAGACTAACTATGGCTACACCTTC
clone_size: -
d_call: -
v_call: TRBV6-5
j_call: TRBJ1-2
cdr3_length: 16

cdr3_aa: CASSPGTGILRNTIYF
cdr3_nt: TGTGCCAGCTCACCAGGGACAGGAATCCTCCGTAACACCATATATTTT
clone_size: -
d_call: TRBD1
v_call: TRBV18
j_call: TRBJ1-3
cdr3_length: 16

cdr3_aa: CASSNRRGNTDTQYF
cdr3_nt: TGTGCCAGTAGTAATCGGAGGGGAAACACAGATACGCAGTATTTT
clone_size: -
d_call: -
v_call: TRBV19
j_call: TRBJ2-3
cdr3_length: 15

cdr3_aa: CASSYSAETQYF
cdr3_nt: TGTGCCAGCAGTTACTCAGCAGAGACCCAGTACTTC
clone_size: -
d_call: -
v_call: TRBV6-6
j_call: TRBJ2-5
cdr3_length: 12

cdr3_aa: CASSLMGWGGSNQPQHF
cdr3_nt: TGTGCCAGCAGCTTAATGGGGTGGGGAGGGAGCAATCAGCCCCAGCATTTT
clone_size: once
d_call: -
v_call: TRBV7-2
j_call: TRBJ1-5
cdr3_length: 17

cdr3_aa: CASSLTHMGLAGETQYF
cdr3_nt: TGTGCCAGCAGCTTGACCCACATGGGACTAGCGGGGGAGACCCAGTACTTC
clone_size: -
d_call: TRBD2
v_call: TRBV5-4
j_call: TRBJ2-5
cdr3_length: 17

cdr3_aa: CASSFQGSAYNEQFF
cdr3_nt: TGTGCCAGCAGCTTCCAGGGTTCGGCCTACAATGAGCAGTTCTTC
clone_size: -
d_call: -
v_call: TRBV7-2
j_call: TRBJ2-1
cdr3_length: 15

cdr3_aa: CAWREGGGNTEAFF
cdr3_nt: TGTGCCTGGAGAGAGGGCGGGGGAAACACTGAAGCTTTCTTT
clone_size: few
d_call: -
v_call: TRBV30
j_call: TRBJ1-1
cdr3_length: 14

cdr3_aa: CASSEEPGTTIYF
cdr3_nt: TGTGCCAGCAGTGAAGAGCCGGGAACCACCATATATTTT
clone_size: few
d_call: -
v_call: TRBV2
j_call: TRBJ1-3
cdr3_length: 13

cdr3_aa: CASSRTGDGYTF
cdr3_nt: TGTGCCAGCAGTCGGACAGGGGATGGCTACACCTTC
clone_size: few
d_call: TRBD1
v_call: TRBV6-5
j_call: TRBJ1-2
cdr3_length: 12

cdr3_aa: CASSLNYGYTF
cdr3_nt: TGTGCCAGCAGCTTAAACTATGGCTACACCTTC
clone_size: -
d_call: -
v_call: TRBV7-9
j_call: TRBJ1-2
cdr3_length: 11

cdr3_aa: CASKLSVNTGELFF
cdr3_nt: TGTGCCAGCAAACTCTCCGTGAACACCGGGGAGCTGTTTTTT
clone_size: -
d_call: -
v_call: TRBV6-5
j_call: TRBJ2-2
cdr3_length: 14

cdr3_aa: CASSGSAGVAREQFF
cdr3_nt: TGCGCCAGCTCAGGATCAGCGGGAGTAGCGCGTGAGCAGTTCTTC
clone_size: -
d_call: TRBD2
v_call: TRBV10-2
j_call: TRBJ2-1
cdr3_length: 15

cdr3_aa: CASSVGWAGVNEQYF
cdr3_nt: TGTGCCAGCAGCGTAGGGTGGGCGGGAGTGAACGAGCAGTACTTC
clone_size: -
d_call: TRBD2
v_call: TRBV9
j_call: TRBJ2-7
cdr3_length: 15

cdr3_aa: CAWRRQLAGGPREQFF
cdr3_nt: TGTGCCTGGAGACGCCAACTAGCGGGGGGGCCTAGAGAGCAGTTCTTC
clone_size: -
d_call: TRBD2
v_call: TRBV30
j_call: TRBJ2-1
cdr3_length: 16

cdr3_aa: CASSPRLQETQYF
cdr3_nt: TGTGCCAGCAGCCCTCGACTACAAGAGACCCAGTACTTC
clone_size: -
d_call: -
v_call: TRBV7-6
j_call: TRBJ2-5
cdr3_length: 13

cdr3_aa: CASSYYARAGGNEQYF
cdr3_nt: TGTGCCAGCAGCTACTACGCGAGAGCGGGGGGGAACGAGCAGTACTTC
clone_size: -
d_call: TRBD2
v_call: TRBV7-7
j_call: TRBJ2-7
cdr3_length: 16

cdr3_aa: CASSLRDRGLPNTEAFF
cdr3_nt: TGTGCCAGCAGTTTAAGGGACAGGGGGCTCCCGAACACTGAAGCTTTCTTT
clone_size: -
d_call: TRBD1
v_call: TRBV28
j_call: TRBJ1-1
cdr3_length: 17

cdr3_aa: CASSPTGQGNSPLHF
cdr3_nt: TGTGCCAGCAGCCCCACGGGACAGGGAAATTCACCCCTCCACTTT
clone_size: -
d_call: TRBD1
v_call: TRBV7-9
j_call: TRBJ1-6
cdr3_length: 15

cdr3_aa: CASSLAIGTGGWYEQYF
cdr3_nt: TGTGCCAGCAGCTTAGCTATTGGGACAGGGGGTTGGTACGAGCAGTACTTC
clone_size: -
d_call: TRBD1
v_call: TRBV11-2
j_call: TRBJ2-7
cdr3_length: 17

cdr3_aa: CASSLGQTEAFF
cdr3_nt: TGTGCCAGCAGCCTGGGACAGACTGAAGCTTTCTTT
clone_size: -
d_call: TRBD1
v_call: TRBV5-4
j_call: TRBJ1-1
cdr3_length: 12

cdr3_aa: CASSQAGGTTRTATYEQYF
cdr3_nt: TGTGCCAGCAGCCAAGCTGGTGGGACGACCAGGACTGCCACCTACGAGCAGTACTTC
clone_size: few
d_call: -
v_call: TRBV14
j_call: TRBJ2-7
cdr3_length: 19

cdr3_aa: CASCLAGYNEQFF
cdr3_nt: TGTGCCAGCTGCCTCGCGGGTTACAATGAGCAGTTCTTC
clone_size: -
d_call: -
v_call: TRBV5-6
j_call: TRBJ2-1
cdr3_length: 13

cdr3_aa: CASSRPVNTEAFF
cdr3_nt: TGTGCCAGCAGCCGACCAGTGAACACTGAAGCTTTCTTT
clone_size: -
d_call: -
v_call: TRBV7-7
j_call: TRBJ1-1
cdr3_length: 13

cdr3_aa: CASSLIGVGELFF
cdr3_nt: TGTGCCAGCAGCTTAATTGGTGTCGGGGAGCTGTTTTTT
clone_size: -
d_call: -
v_call: TRBV7-2
j_call: TRBJ2-2
cdr3_length: 13

cdr3_aa: CASSITGTGEYEQYF
cdr3_nt: TGTGCCAGCAGTATCACCGGGACAGGCGAATACGAGCAGTACTTC
clone_size: once
d_call: TRBD1
v_call: TRBV6-5
j_call: TRBJ2-7
cdr3_length: 15

cdr3_aa: CASSIPGLAGSTDTQYF
cdr3_nt: TGTGCCAGTAGTATACCGGGACTAGCGGGAAGCACAGATACGCAGTATTTT
clone_size: -
d_call: TRBD2
v_call: TRBV19
j_call: TRBJ2-3
cdr3_length: 17

cdr3_aa: CAISESREGPGEQYF
cdr3_nt: TGTGCCATCAGTGAGTCGAGGGAGGGCCCCGGCGAGCAGTACTTC
clone_size: -
d_call: TRBD2
v_call: TRBV10-3
j_call: TRBJ2-7
cdr3_length: 15

cdr3_aa: CASSLTRGGETQYF
cdr3_nt: TGTGCCAGTAGTTTGACTAGGGGTGGTGAGACCCAGTACTTC
clone_size: once
d_call: -
v_call: TRBV19
j_call: TRBJ2-5
cdr3_length: 14

cdr3_aa: CASSPGVANEKLFF
cdr3_nt: TGTGCCAGCTCACCGGGGGTGGCTAATGAAAAACTGTTTTTT
clone_size: -
d_call: -
v_call: TRBV18
j_call: TRBJ1-4
cdr3_length: 14

cdr3_aa: CASRDGRAPGELFF
cdr3_nt: TGTGCCAGCAGAGACGGGAGGGCCCCCGGGGAGCTGTTTTTT
clone_size: -
d_call: TRBD2
v_call: TRBV6-1
j_call: TRBJ2-2
cdr3_length: 14

cdr3_aa: CASSQDGHEGPQHF
cdr3_nt: TGCGCCAGCAGCCAAGATGGACATGAAGGGCCCCAGCATTTT
clone_size: -
d_call: -
v_call: TRBV5-4
j_call: TRBJ1-5
cdr3_length: 14

cdr3_aa: CASRARGRSPLNTQYF
cdr3_nt: TGTGCCAGCAGGGCTCGGGGGAGGAGCCCCCTTAATACGCAGTATTTT
clone_size: -
d_call: -
v_call: TRBV6-6
j_call: TRBJ2-3
cdr3_length: 16

cdr3_aa: CASSPNRGGNIQYF
cdr3_nt: TGTGCCAGCAGTCCAAACCGAGGTGGAAACATTCAGTACTTC
clone_size: once
d_call: -
v_call: TRBV6-6
j_call: TRBJ2-4
cdr3_length: 14

cdr3_aa: CAWSATGGNEKLFF
cdr3_nt: TGTGCCTGGAGTGCGACAGGGGGGAATGAAAAACTGTTTTTT
clone_size: -
d_call: TRBD1
v_call: TRBV30
j_call: TRBJ1-4
cdr3_length: 14

cdr3_aa: CAWSVAGVGGYTF
cdr3_nt: TGTGCCTGGAGTGTCGCCGGGGTCGGGGGCTACACCTTC
clone_size: -
d_call: -
v_call: TRBV30
j_call: TRBJ1-2
cdr3_length: 13

cdr3_aa: CASSQDWVASGRTQYF
cdr3_nt: TGCGCCAGCAGCCAAGATTGGGTCGCTAGCGGGAGAACGCAGTATTTT
clone_size: once
d_call: TRBD2
v_call: TRBV4-1
j_call: TRBJ2-3
cdr3_length: 16

cdr3_aa: CASVPLAGSYEQYF
cdr3_nt: TGTGCCAGCGTCCCGCTAGCGGGCTCCTACGAGCAGTACTTC
clone_size: -
d_call: TRBD2
v_call: TRBV7-2
j_call: TRBJ2-7
cdr3_length: 14

cdr3_aa: CASSVGLAGEGEQFF
cdr3_nt: TGTGCCAGCAGCGTAGGACTAGCGGGAGAGGGTGAGCAGTTCTTC
clone_size: -
d_call: TRBD2
v_call: TRBV9
j_call: TRBJ2-1
cdr3_length: 15